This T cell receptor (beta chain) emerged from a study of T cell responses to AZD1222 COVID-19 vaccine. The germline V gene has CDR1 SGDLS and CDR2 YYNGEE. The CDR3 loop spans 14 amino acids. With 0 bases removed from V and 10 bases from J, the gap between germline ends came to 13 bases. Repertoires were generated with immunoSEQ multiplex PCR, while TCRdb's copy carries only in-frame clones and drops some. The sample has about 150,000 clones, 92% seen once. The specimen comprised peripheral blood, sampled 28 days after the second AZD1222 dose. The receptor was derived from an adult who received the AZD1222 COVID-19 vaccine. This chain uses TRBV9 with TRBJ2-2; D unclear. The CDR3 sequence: CASSVEIVHEELFF. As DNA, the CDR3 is TGTGCCAGCAGCGTAGAAATCGTCCACGAGGAGCTGTTTTTT.